This TCR beta chain comes out of a study of blood T cells in healthy people across ages. Per the germline V gene, CDR1 is MNHEY and CDR2 is SVGEGT. Trimming took 5 bases from V and 4 from J; bases not matched to a gene: 5. This CDR3 has 14 residues. This clonotype was observed at least ten times. Its specificity is not known. Together with a sample-barcoded 5' primer, a J-beta primer mix was included in a second PCR lasting about 6 to 11 cycles. TCRdb itself ran the 5' RACE reads through MiXCR, one entry per CDR3 protein. Altogether some 900,000 distinct CDR3 sequences are present, 25% to 30% being singletons, with the ten largest covering roughly 17%. The study, taken as a whole, reports: The long-lived group displayed more naive CD4+ cells, plus higher diversity, than the aged donors did.

No fewer than 7 million PBMCs went into each sample. The clonotype was recovered from a woman of 80 years or more in good health. The chain employs TRBV6-2 or TRBV6-3 and TRBJ2-1, with 7 bases fitting TRBD1. Input material: blood. The CDR3 bases are TGTGCCAGCAGTAATGACAGGGCGTACAATGAGCAGTTCTTC. The encoded protein is CASSNDRAYNEQFF.